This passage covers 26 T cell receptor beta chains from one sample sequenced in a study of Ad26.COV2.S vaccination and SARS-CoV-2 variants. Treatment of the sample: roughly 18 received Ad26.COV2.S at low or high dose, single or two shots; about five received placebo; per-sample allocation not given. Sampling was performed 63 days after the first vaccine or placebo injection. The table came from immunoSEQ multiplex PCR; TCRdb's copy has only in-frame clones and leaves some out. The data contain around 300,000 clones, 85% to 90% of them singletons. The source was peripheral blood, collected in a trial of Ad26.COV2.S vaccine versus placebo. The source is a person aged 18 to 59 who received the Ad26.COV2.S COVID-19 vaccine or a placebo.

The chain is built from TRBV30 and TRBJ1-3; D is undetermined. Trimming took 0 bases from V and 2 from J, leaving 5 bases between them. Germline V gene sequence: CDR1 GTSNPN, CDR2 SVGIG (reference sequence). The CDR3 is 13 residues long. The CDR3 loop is CAWSVSAGNTIYF. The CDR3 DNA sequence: TGTGCCTGGAGTGTAAGTGCTGGAAACACCATATATTTT. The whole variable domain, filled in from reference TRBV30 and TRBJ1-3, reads SQTIHQWPATLVQPVGSPLSLECTVEGTSNPNLYWYRQAAGRGLQLLFYSVGIGQISSEVPQNLSASRPQDRQFILSSKKLLLSDSGFYLCAWSVSAGNTIYFGEGSWLTVV.

In nucleotides, the CDR3 is TGTGCCAGCAGTTACACGGGGGCCGGCGGGGAGCTGTTTTTT. Residues: CASSYTGAGGELFF. V is TRBV6-5 and J is TRBJ2-2; possibly TRBD1 or TRBD2 for D (6 bases each). CDR1 and CDR2 from the germline V gene are MNHEY and SVGAGI. The CDR3 has 14 residues. Trimming stripped 2 bases from V and 7 bases from J, with 11 bases between.

DNA for the CDR3: TGTGCCAGCAGTTATCAGGGGATACACACTGAAGCTTTCTTT. It yields the protein CASSYQGIHTEAFF. V gene TRBV6-5 combines with J gene TRBJ1-1; a weak D match, TRBD1 (6 bases). V gave up 3 bases and J gave up 3 bases, with 11 bases separating them. In germline, CDR1 is MNHEY, CDR2 SVGAGI. CDR3 length equals 14 residues.

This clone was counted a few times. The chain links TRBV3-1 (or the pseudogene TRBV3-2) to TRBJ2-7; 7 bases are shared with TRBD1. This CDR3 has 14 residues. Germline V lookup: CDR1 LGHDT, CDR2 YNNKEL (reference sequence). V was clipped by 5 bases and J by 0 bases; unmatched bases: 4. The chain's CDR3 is CASSAGGNSYEQYF. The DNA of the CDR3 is TGTGCCAGCAGCGCAGGGGGAAACTCCTACGAGCAGTACTTC.

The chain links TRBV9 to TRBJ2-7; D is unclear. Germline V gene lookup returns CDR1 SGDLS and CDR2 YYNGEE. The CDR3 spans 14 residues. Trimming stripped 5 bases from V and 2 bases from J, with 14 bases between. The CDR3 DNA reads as TGTGCCAGCAGAACCGTACTCGTTACCTACGAGCAGTACTTC. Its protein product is CASRTVLVTYEQYF.

The DNA for the CDR3 is TGCGCCAGCAGCCCGCCGGCAGGGAGCACAGATACGCAGTATTTT. It yields the protein CASSPPAGSTDTQYF. V and J are TRBV5-1 and TRBJ2-3, with TRBD1 as a possible D gene (5 bases). V was trimmed by 4 bases and J by 0 bases, leaving 12 bases between them. The CDR3 is made up of 15 amino acids. CDR1 is SGHRS, CDR2 YFSETQ, per germline.

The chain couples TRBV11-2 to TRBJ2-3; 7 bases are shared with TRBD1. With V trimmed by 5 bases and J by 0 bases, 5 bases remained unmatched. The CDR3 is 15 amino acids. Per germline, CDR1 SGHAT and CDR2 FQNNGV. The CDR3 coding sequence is TGTGCCAGCAGCGTTCCGACAGGGAGCACAGATACGCAGTATTTT. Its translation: CASSVPTGSTDTQYF.

CDR3 bases: TGTGCCAGCAACCAGGGAGGTCCTGGGGATGAGCAGTTCTTC. Protein product: CASNQGGPGDEQFF. The chain joins TRBV19 to TRBJ2-1, with D maybe TRBD2 (6 bases). CDR3 length: 14 amino acids. The germline CDR1 and CDR2 sequences are LNHDA and SQIVND (reference sequence). V gave up 9 bases and J gave up 8 bases, with 20 bases separating them.

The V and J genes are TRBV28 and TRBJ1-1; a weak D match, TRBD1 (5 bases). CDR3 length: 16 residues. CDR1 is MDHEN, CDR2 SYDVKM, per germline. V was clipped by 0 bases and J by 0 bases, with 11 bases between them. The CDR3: CASSLWTVRMNTEAFF. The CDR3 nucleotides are TGTGCCAGCAGTTTATGGACAGTTCGGATGAACACTGAAGCTTTCTTT.

DNA for the CDR3: TGTGCCACCAGCAGAGATACTGGACAGGGGGCGGCTGGAAACACCATATATTTT. Protein: CATSRDTGQGAAGNTIYF. The chain uses TRBV15 and TRBJ1-3; 11 bases are a match to TRBD1. Trimming cost V 0 bases and J 2 bases; bases outside gene matches: 6. The germline CDR1 and CDR2 sequences are LNHNV and YYDKDF (reference sequence). This CDR3 contains 18 residues.

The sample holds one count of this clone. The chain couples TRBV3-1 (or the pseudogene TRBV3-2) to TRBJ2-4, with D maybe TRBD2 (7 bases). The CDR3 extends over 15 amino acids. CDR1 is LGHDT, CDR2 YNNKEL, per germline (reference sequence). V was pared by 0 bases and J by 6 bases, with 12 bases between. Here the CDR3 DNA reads TGTGCCAGCAGCCAAGATCGGGGGGCGGTAAACATTCAGTACTTC. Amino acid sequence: CASSQDRGAVNIQYF.

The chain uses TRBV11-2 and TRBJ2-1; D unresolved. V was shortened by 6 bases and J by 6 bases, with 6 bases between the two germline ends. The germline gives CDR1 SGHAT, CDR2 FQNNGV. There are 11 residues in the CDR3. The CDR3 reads CASRNFNEQFF. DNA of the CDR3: TGTGCCAGCAGAAACTTCAATGAGCAGTTCTTC. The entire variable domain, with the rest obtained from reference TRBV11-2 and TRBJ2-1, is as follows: EAGVAQSPRYKIIEKRQSVAFWCNPISGHATLYWYQQILGQGPKLLIQFQNNGVVDDSQLPKDRFSAERLKGVDSTLKIQPAKLEDSAVYLCASRNFNEQFFGPGTRLTVL.

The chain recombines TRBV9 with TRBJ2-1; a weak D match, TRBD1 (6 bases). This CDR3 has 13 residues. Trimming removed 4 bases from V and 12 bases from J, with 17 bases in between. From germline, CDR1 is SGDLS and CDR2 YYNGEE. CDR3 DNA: TGTGCCAGCAGCCCCAGCGATGGGGGCTTGCAGTTCTTC. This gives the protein CASSPSDGGLQFF.

The CDR3 nucleotides are TGTGCCAGCAGCTTAGCCCTGGGACAGGACAAAGAAGCTTTCTTT. It codes for CASSLALGQDKEAFF. The J gene is TRBJ1-1, the V gene TRBV7-9; 8 bases match TRBD1. The germline gives CDR1 SEHNR, CDR2 FQNEAQ (reference sequence). The CDR3 spans 15 residues. V was pared by 0 bases and J by 8 bases, with 8 bases of the junction left unmatched.

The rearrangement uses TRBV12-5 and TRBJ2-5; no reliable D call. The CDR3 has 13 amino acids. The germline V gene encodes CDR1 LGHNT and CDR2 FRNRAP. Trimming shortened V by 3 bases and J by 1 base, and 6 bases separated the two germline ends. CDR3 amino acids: CASGFNIQETQYF. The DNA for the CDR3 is TGTGCTAGTGGTTTTAATATCCAAGAGACCCAGTACTTC.

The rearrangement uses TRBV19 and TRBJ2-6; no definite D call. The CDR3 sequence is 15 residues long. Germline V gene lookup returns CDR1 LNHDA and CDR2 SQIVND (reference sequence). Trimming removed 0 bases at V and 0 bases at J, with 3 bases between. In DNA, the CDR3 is TGTGCCAGTAGTATAGACAGCTCTGGGGCCAACGTCCTGACTTTC. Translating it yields CASSIDSSGANVLTF.

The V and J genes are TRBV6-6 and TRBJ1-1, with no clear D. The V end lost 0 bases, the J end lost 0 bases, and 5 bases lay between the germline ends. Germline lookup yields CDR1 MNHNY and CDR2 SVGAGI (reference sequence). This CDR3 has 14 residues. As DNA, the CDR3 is TGTGCCAGCAGTTACTCCCATTTGAACACTGAAGCTTTCTTT. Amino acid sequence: CASSYSHLNTEAFF.

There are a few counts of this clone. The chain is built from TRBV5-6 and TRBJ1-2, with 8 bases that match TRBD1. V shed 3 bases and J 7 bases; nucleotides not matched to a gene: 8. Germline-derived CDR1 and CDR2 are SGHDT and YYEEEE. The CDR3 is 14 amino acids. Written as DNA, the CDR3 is TGTGCCAGCAGCTCCCCCGGGACAGGTTTTGGCTACACCTTC. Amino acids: CASSSPGTGFGYTF.

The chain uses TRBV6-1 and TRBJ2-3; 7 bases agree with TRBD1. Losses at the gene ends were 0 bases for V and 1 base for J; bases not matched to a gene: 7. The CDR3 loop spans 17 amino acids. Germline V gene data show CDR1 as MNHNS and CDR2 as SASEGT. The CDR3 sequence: CASSEAGTGQGTDTQYF. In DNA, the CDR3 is TGTGCCAGCAGTGAAGCGGGAACTGGACAGGGCACAGATACGCAGTATTTT.

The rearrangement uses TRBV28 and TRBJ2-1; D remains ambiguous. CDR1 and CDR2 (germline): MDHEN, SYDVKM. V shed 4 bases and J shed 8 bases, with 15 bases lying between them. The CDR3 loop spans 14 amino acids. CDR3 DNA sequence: TGTGCCAGCAGTTCCAGGAATCGCCGGCATGAGCAGTTCTTC. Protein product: CASSSRNRRHEQFF. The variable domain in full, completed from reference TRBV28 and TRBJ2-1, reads DVKVTQSSRYLVKRTGEKVFLECVQDMDHENMFWYRQDPGLGLRLIYFSYDVKMKEKGDIPEGYSVSREKKERFSLILESASTNQTSMYLCASSSRNRRHEQFFGPGTRLTVL.

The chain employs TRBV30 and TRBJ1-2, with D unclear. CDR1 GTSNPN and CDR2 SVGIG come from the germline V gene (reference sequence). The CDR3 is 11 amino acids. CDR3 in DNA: TGTGGGTGTAGAGGAGCAGGCGGCTACACCTTC. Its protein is CGCRGAGGYTF.

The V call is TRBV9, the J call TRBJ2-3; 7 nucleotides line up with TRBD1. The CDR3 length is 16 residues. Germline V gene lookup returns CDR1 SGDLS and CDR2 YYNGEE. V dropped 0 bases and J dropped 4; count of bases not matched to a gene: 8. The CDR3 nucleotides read TGTGCCAGCAGCGTAGCGGCAGGGGGATTTCCAGATACGCAGTATTTT. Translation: CASSVAAGGFPDTQYF.

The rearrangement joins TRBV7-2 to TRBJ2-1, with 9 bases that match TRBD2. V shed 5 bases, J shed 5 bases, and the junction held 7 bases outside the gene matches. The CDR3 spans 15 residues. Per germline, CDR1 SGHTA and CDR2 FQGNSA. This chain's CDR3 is CASSPQAGGNNEQFF. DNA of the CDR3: TGTGCCAGCAGCCCCCAAGCGGGGGGAAACAATGAGCAGTTCTTC.

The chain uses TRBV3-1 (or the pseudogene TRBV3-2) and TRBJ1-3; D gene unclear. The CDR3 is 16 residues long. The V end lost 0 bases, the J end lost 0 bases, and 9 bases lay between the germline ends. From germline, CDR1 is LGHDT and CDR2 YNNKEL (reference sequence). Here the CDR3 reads CASSQDSAHSGNTIYF. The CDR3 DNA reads TGTGCCAGCAGCCAAGATTCAGCTCACTCTGGAAACACCATATATTTT.

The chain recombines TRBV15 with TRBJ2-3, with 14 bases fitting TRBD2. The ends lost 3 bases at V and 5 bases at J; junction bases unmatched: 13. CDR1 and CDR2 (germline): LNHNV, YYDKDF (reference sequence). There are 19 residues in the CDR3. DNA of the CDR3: TGTGCCACCAGCAGTGACAGGGGGACTAGCGGGGGCAGGGTAGATACGCAGTATTTT. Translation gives CATSSDRGTSGGRVDTQYF. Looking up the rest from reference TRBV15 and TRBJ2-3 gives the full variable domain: DAMVIQNPRYQVTQFGKPVTLSCSQTLNHNVMYWYQQKSSQAPKLLFHYYDKDFNNEADTPDNFQSRRPNTSFCFLDIRSPGLGDTAMYLCATSSDRGTSGGRVDTQYFGPGTRLTVL.

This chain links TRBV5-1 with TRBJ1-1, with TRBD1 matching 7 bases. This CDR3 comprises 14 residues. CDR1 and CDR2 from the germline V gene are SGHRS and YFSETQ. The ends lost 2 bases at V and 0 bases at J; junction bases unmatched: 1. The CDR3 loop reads CASSFDRVNTEAFF. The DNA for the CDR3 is TGCGCCAGCAGCTTCGACAGGGTGAACACTGAAGCTTTCTTT.